This TCR beta chain was captured in a study of T cells after yellow fever vaccination. Study results and limitations: Post-booster reappearance was seen for most primary-vaccination clones (nearly 97% CD4, roughly 86% CD8).

The CDR3 covers 15 residues. V gave up 6 bases and J gave up 0 bases, with 11 bases separating them. 5'RACE template switching added a universal primer site and UMIs to TCR cDNA. One entry per CDR3 protein results from TCRdb running MiXCR on the 5' RACE reads. The sample comprises over 250,000 distinct CDR3 sequences, around 5.3% of which are singletons, and less than 3.5% rests with the top ten. This clonotype was found many times. As yet, its antigen is unknown. The chain links TRBV12-3 or TRBV12-4 to TRBJ2-2; D remains ambiguous. This receptor was obtained from a man aged 18 to 29 who received the YFV17D yellow fever vaccine. Sequencing was performed on CD4+ T cells sorted from PBMCs, taken on the day of the yellow fever booster vaccination. The DNA of the CDR3 is TGTGCCAGCAGGACCGGGTTCCCGAACACCGGGGAGCTGTTTTTT. Translation gives CASRTGFPNTGELFF.